This TCR beta chain comes out of a study of shared clonotypes between healthy human individuals (dated by TCRdb to 2020 to 2022). For context, the study as a whole: A few men and two women, aged 18 to 49 years, made up the cohort. Per donor, three plates each were used for CD4 naive and CD4 memory, two for CD8 naive, and one for CD8 memory. The study deeply sequenced blood TCR repertoires of roughly five healthy adults to estimate repertoire size and the extent of clonotype sharing between individuals. To increase sequencing depth and limit assay-specific biases, TCR repertoire library preparation and sequencing were carried out by different laboratories using diverse techniques. Between about 0.8 and 9 billion PBMCs per donor were obtained by leukapheresis. Beyond this particular receptor, the publication reports: Sampling was restricted to blood, and TCR repertoires in tissues likely differ from the TCR repertoires found in blood. Even with the large sequencing depth, rarefaction of the sorted-subset datasets indicated that sequencing was incomplete. When four donors were compared, the shared fraction of clonotypes was 5% to 6.5% for naive CD4, 3% to 4% for naive CD8, more than 2% for memory CD4, and under 0.5% for memory CD8. Pairwise subsampling led to the expectation that sequencing depth would affect the degree of clonotype sharing among donors. Compared with non-shared clonotypes, the clonotypes found in all four sorted-subset donors had higher generation probabilities. Larger estimated clonotype richness was generally found for naive subsets than for memory subsets. Because the study included a small number of donors, the genetic and exposure-history diversity represented was limited.

The donors were healthy, HIV-negative adults with no recently reported acute infections or vaccinations. All donors were Caucasian adults living in Nashville, Tennessee, USA. CD4+ T cells were enriched by magnetic negative selection; naive cells were then positively selected on CD45RA, and the negative fraction formed the memory subset. Blood was collected by leukapheresis, and PBMCs were isolated by Ficoll-Histopaque density gradient centrifugation and then cryopreserved in liquid nitrogen vapor phase. Analytical flow cytometry was used to check the purity and quantity of each magnetically sorted T cell population. Genomic DNA was isolated from every sorted fraction and measured by UV absorbance on a Nanodrop 2000c. Using the deep immunoSEQ assay, multiplex PCR amplified TCR CDR3 regions from genomic DNA. Extracted genomic DNA from each cell subset was spread evenly across all wells of several immunoSEQ 96-well plates, with each plate serving as a replicate. For sorted subsets, around 200 ng genomic DNA, equal to tens of thousands of T cell genomes, was loaded into each replicate PCR. Purified libraries were measured with a Qubit 3.0 fluorometer, size-checked on a Bioanalyzer 2100, and measured again with the KAPA Library Quantification kit. A separate single-read 150-cycle Illumina NextSeq 550 flow cell was used to sequence each immunoSEQ 96-well plate. The published analysis was carried out like this. Because the immunoSEQ output included only junctional sequences and no quality scores, the filtering could not be the same as the filtering used for full-length reads. Sequences were annotated with PyIR, a Python wrapper for IgBLAST v1.9, and V/J genes and CDR3 were assigned using IMGT germline references. Reads with weak V/J assignments (E-value above 1e-6), missing CDR3, stop codons, out-of-frame junctions, or ambiguous translated residues were removed. A V3J clonotype was defined by an identical inferred V gene, J gene, and CDR3 amino acid sequence. The percentage overlap between two repertoires was calculated by dividing the number of shared unique clonotypes by the size of the smaller repertoire. Repertoire richness was assessed with RTK rarefaction, the Chao1 estimator, and Recon v2.1 estimates of unobserved clonotypes. Generation probabilities were computed with OLGA for all TCRbeta clonotypes obtained by the gDNA method from four donors. Entries here come from immuneACCESS through TCRdb and include only in-frame sequences with V and J called. Some clones fail to appear in such tables; in the studies checked, an unresolved V gene covers under half of the shortfall, and the cause of the remainder is unknown. V and J calls and clone size are those listed in that table; D and trimming were worked out from the DNA. In all, the sample holds roughly 680,000 clones, and over 60% of those were seen once. The ten largest clones represent under 2% of the sample.

The CDR3 covers 16 residues, taking in both the cysteine and the phenylalanine. The retained sequence is limited to the CDR3, 48 bases, with the frame set at the first base. Trimming takes 4 bases off V and 0 bases off J; junction bases not matched to a gene: 5. The germline V gene (reference sequence) sets CDR1 to LNHDA and CDR2 to SQIVND. Details on this clone: The clone's antigen remains unknown. Qualities for individual bases were not recorded, and no much larger clone is one base off.

The specimen was memory CD4+ T cells sorted from blood. Sample cell subset or site, as interpreted from the label and publication: CD45RA-negative fraction. The TCR sequence derives from a woman younger than 45 in good health. The rearrangement combines TRBV19 with TRBJ1-3; the junction holds 8 bases that match TRBD1. The nucleotide sequence reads TGTGCCAGTAGTACCAGACAGGGGTACTCTGGAAACACCATATATTTT. Protein translation: CASSTRQGYSGNTIYF.